Below, one TCR beta chain is given with its context. Clones were sequenced by immunoSEQ multiplex PCR, and TCRdb holds only the in-frame ones, with some missing. The data contain approximately 210,000 clones, roughly 87% of them singletons. The CDR3 has 16 residues. V lost 1 base and J 3 bases, leaving 13 bases between the germline ends. Germline CDR1 SGHVS, CDR2 FNYEAQ. The data originate from a study of blood T cell repertoires in COVID-19. The chain employs TRBV7-6 and TRBJ1-3; D not certain. The specimen was PBMCs or T cells enriched from blood (not recorded which). This receptor was taken from a woman aged 25-40 years who had recovered from COVID-19. The CDR3 nucleotides are TGTGCCAGCAGCTTAGTCGCCAGCCTAGGTGGAAACACCATATATTTT. Protein sequence: CASSLVASLGGNTIYF.